This paragraph reports one T cell receptor beta chain. The target antigen is unknown. There are 15 residues in the CDR3. CDR1 DFQATT and CDR2 SNEGSKA come from the germline V gene (reference sequence). Trimming cost V 6 bases and J 2 bases, with 17 bases left between them. A second PCR of about 6 to 11 cycles used a sample-barcoded 5' primer and a J-beta primer mix. Every single cDNA molecule received a tag from a template-switch adaptor with 12 random nucleotides. TCRdb reprocessed the 5' RACE reads with MiXCR, giving one entry per CDR3 protein. The table includes 650,000 to 1,000,000 distinct CDR3 sequences, about 36% detected once. The data stem from a study of blood T cells in healthy people across ages. Whole-study results and caveats: A strong correlation was found between TCR beta diversity and the percentage of naive T cells. Relative to aged donors, long-lived donors carried more naive CD4+ cells and displayed higher diversity. Older age coincided with a roughly linear decline in TCR beta diversity per million T cells.

Sequenced: blood. The V call is TRBV20-1, the J call TRBJ2-1, with D uncertain. This receptor was identified in a young man in good health. The CDR3 is CSAPGTAQTYNEQFF. CDR3 nucleotides: TGCAGTGCCCCGGGTACGGCCCAAACCTACAATGAGCAGTTCTTC.